This passage covers 7 T cell receptor beta chains from one sample sequenced in a study of CD8+ T cells in alopecia areata. Extracted RNA was reverse transcribed into cDNA, the sequencing template. Clones were sequenced by immunoSEQ multiplex PCR, and TCRdb holds only the in-frame ones, with some missing. The sample yields about 150,000 clones, 62% seen once. Material for sequencing was CD8+ T cells sorted from blood. These receptor sequences come from a human donor in good health.

The chain is built from TRBV5-1 and TRBJ2-7, with D unclear. Germline CDR1 SGHRS, CDR2 YFSETQ. The ends were cut back, 0 bases at V and 5 bases at J, with 6 bases in the middle. There are 12 residues in the CDR3. CDR3 coding DNA: TGCGCCAGCAGCTTGGTGTCAAACGAGCAGTACTTC. This encodes CASSLVSNEQYF.

This clone was picked up one time. The chain carries TRBV11-2 and TRBJ2-3; TRBD2 aligns across 8 bases. Germline assignment: CDR1 SGHAT and CDR2 FQNNGV. CDR3 length: 16 residues. V was pared by 3 bases and J by 2 bases, with 7 bases of the junction left unmatched. CDR3: CASSFPSGRFTDTQYF. CDR3 bases: TGTGCCAGCAGCTTCCCTAGCGGGCGATTCACAGATACGCAGTATTTT.

This clone was detected only a few times. The chain joins TRBV25-1 to TRBJ2-5, with D possibly being TRBD1 (5 bases). Between the trimmed V and J ends, which lost 2 bases and 2 bases, there was a span of 15 bases. Germline values: CDR1 MGHDK, CDR2 SYGVNS. This CDR3 region has 16 residues. As DNA, the CDR3 is TGTGCCAGCAGTGAAACCAGGGTGATGGGACAAGAGACCCAGTACTTC. Residues: CASSETRVMGQETQYF.

This chain links TRBV5-1 with TRBJ2-7, with TRBD1 matching 10 bases. Germline V lookup: CDR1 SGHRS, CDR2 YFSETQ. The CDR3 runs 15 residues. The V gene end was trimmed by 7 bases and the J gene end by 5 bases; junction bases not matched to a gene: 12. CDR3 protein: CASAPSGDRGHEQYF. The CDR3 bases are TGCGCCAGCGCCCCCAGTGGTGACAGGGGGCACGAGCAGTACTTC.

This chain joins TRBV10-3 and TRBJ2-1, with D perhaps given as TRBD1 or TRBD2 (5 bases each). The CDR3 runs to 16 residues. CDR1 and CDR2 (germline): ENHRY, SYGVKD. Trimming shortened V by 0 bases and J by 8 bases, and 17 bases separated the two germline ends. The DNA for the CDR3 is TGTGCCATCAGTGAGTCCTGGGGGAGCCCTGGGGATGAGCAGTTCTTC. It yields the protein CAISESWGSPGDEQFF.

This chain uses TRBV19 with TRBJ2-1; D is uncertain. CDR3 length equals 16 residues. Trimming cost V 0 bases and J 3 bases, with 12 bases left between them. The germline gives CDR1 LNHDA, CDR2 SQIVND (reference sequence). The CDR3 DNA reads TGTGCCAGTAGTATAGATTCTTTATCTAGCTACAATGAGCAGTTCTTC. It specifies CASSIDSLSSYNEQFF.

The rearrangement links TRBV6-6 to TRBJ2-2; D unresolved. Germline V gene data show CDR1 as MNHNY and CDR2 as SVGAGI (reference sequence). The V end was cut by 0 bases, the J end by 5 bases, with 7 bases between. The length of the CDR3 is 14 residues. The CDR3 sequence: CASSYSHGTGELFF. The CDR3, as DNA: TGTGCCAGCAGTTACTCGCACGGGACCGGGGAGCTGTTTTTT.